This entry lists 9 T cell receptor beta chains sequenced from one sample in a study of T cell repertoires in cytomegalovirus infection. Each CDR3 protein is one row after TCRdb ran MiXCR on the reads. Of a few hundred thousand distinct CDR3 sequences listed, roughly 15% were seen once; the top ten hold around 8.8%. Sequenced material: PBMCs. These TCRs come from a human donor in good health (CMV status not recorded). Some clones in this sample may be carry-over from other donors' samples.

This clonotype has ten or more counts. The chain is built from TRBV7-3 and TRBJ2-1, with 8 bases fitting TRBD2. With 2 bases clipped from V and 6 bases from J, the junction kept 9 bases outside the gene matches. This CDR3 contains 16 residues. Germline V lookup: CDR1 SGHTA, CDR2 FQGTGA. CDR3: CASSLGSGSISNEQFF. As DNA, the CDR3 is TGTGCCAGCAGCTTAGGGAGCGGGAGCATTTCCAATGAGCAGTTCTTC.

In this sample, this clonotype turned up many times. The V call is TRBV7-9, the J call TRBJ2-1, with D unclear. V was clipped by 3 bases and J by 8 bases, with 11 bases between them. The CDR3 is made up of 13 amino acids. CDR1 is SEHNR and CDR2 is FQNEAQ in the germline V gene (reference sequence). The CDR3 region is CASSFFGVHEQFF. The CDR3 coding sequence is TGTGCCAGCAGCTTCTTTGGAGTACATGAGCAGTTCTTC. Combining the CDR3 with reference TRBV7-9 and TRBJ2-1 gives the whole variable domain DTGVSQNPRHKITKRGQNVTFRCDPISEHNRLYWYRQTLGQGPEFLTYFQNEAQLEKSRLLSDRFSAERPKGSFSTLEIQRTEQGDSAMYLCASSFFGVHEQFFGPGTRLTVL.

This clonotype was counted between two and nine times. V is TRBV27 and J is TRBJ2-1, with TRBD2 identical over 7 bases. J gave up 8 bases and V 7 bases, and 14 bases lay outside the gene matches. Germline values: CDR1 MNHEY, CDR2 SMNVEV (reference sequence). The CDR3 totals 15 residues. This chain's CDR3 is CASTLGGESWDEQFF. For the CDR3, the DNA is TGTGCCAGCACGTTGGGGGGGGAGAGTTGGGATGAGCAGTTCTTC.

This clonotype occurred many times. The chain joins TRBV7-2 to TRBJ1-1, with 8 bases identical to TRBD1. Per the germline V gene, CDR1 is SGHTA and CDR2 is FQGNSA. This CDR3 has 13 amino acids. V shed 4 bases, J shed 11 bases, and the junction held 9 bases outside the gene matches. The CDR3 DNA follows: TGTGCCAGCAGCTCCCTGGACAGGGCGGGGGCTTTCTTT. Protein: CASSSLDRAGAFF.

The chain recombines TRBV5-4 with TRBJ2-2, with D unresolved. Looked up from germline, CDR1 is SGHNT and CDR2 is YYREEE (reference sequence). Trimming removed 4 bases at V and 11 bases at J, with 15 bases between. This CDR3 has 13 amino acids. CDR3 loop: CASSRATFGELFF. Written as DNA, the CDR3 is TGTGCCAGCAGCCGTGCGACGTTCGGAGAGCTGTTTTTT. Supplemented by reference TRBV5-4 and TRBJ2-2, the full variable domain reads ETGVTQSPTHLIKTRGQQVTLRCSSQSGHNTVSWYQQALGQGPQFIFQYYREEENGRGNFPPRFSGLQFPNYSSELNVNALELDDSALYLCASSRATFGELFFGEGSRLTVL.

This clonotype appeared a few times. The J gene is TRBJ1-6, the V gene TRBV3-1, with 8 bases fitting TRBD1. The CDR3 has 15 residues. The germline V gene encodes CDR1 LGHDT and CDR2 YNNKEL (reference sequence). The J segment lost 8 bases and the V segment lost 3 bases, leaving 6 bases of the junction unmatched. CDR3 protein: CASSQTGVGDSPLHF. The CDR3 region has the DNA TGTGCCAGCAGCCAGACAGGGGTTGGGGATTCACCCCTCCACTTT.

There are a few counts of this clonotype. A read error may produce the germline difference seen at one junction end. This chain joins TRBV20-1 and TRBJ2-3; 12 nucleotides match TRBD2. CDR3 length: 15 amino acids. Germline V gene data show CDR1 as DFQATT and CDR2 as SNEGSKA (reference sequence). The DNA for the CDR3 is TGCAGTGCTAGAGCTACTAGCGGGGGGCCTCTCGGCGCTGGTTTT. It yields the protein CSARATSGGPLGAGF.

This chain uses TRBV11-2 with TRBJ2-2; 9 positions agree with TRBD1. The CDR3 loop spans 16 amino acids. V trimming: 5 bases; J trimming: 2 bases; junction bases outside the gene matches: 6. The germline V gene has CDR1 SGHAT and CDR2 FQNNGV. CDR3 bases: TGTGCCAGCAGCCCGACAGGGGGTAGAAACACCGGGGAGCTGTTTTTT. This sequence encodes CASSPTGGRNTGELFF.

The V gene is TRBV6-2 or TRBV6-3, the J gene TRBJ2-1; the match to TRBD2 covers 12 bases. Looked up from germline, CDR1 is MNHEY and CDR2 is SVGEGT. The CDR3 has 17 amino acids. V was clipped by 5 bases and J by 2 bases; unmatched bases: 7. The CDR3 DNA reads TGTGCCAGCAGTCCCTGGACTAGCGGGGTCCCCTACAATGAGCAGTTCTTC. It codes for CASSPWTSGVPYNEQFF.